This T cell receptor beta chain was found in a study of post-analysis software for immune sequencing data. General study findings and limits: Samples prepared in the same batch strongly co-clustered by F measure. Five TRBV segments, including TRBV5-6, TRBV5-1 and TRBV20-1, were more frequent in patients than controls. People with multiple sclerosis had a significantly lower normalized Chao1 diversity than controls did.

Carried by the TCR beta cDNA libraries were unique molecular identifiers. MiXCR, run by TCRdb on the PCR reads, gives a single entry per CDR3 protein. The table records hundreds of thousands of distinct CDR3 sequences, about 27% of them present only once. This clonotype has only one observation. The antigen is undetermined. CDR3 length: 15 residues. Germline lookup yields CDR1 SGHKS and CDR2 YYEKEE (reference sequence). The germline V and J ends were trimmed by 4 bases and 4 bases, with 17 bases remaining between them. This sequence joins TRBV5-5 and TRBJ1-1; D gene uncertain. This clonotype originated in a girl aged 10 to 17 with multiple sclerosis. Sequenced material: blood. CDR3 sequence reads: CASSGRDAYGTEAFF. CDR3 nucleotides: TGTGCCAGCAGCGGACGTGACGCGTACGGCACTGAAGCTTTCTTT.